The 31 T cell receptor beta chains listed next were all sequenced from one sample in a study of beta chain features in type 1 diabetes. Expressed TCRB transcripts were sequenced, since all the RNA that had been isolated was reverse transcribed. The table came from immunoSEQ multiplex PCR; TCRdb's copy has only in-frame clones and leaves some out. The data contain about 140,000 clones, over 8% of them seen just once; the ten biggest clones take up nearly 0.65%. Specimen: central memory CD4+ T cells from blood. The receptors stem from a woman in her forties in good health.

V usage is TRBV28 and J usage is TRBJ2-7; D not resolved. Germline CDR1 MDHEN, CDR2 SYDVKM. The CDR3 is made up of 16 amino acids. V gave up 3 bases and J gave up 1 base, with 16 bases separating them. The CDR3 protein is CASSFRLAELSYEQYF. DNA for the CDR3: TGTGCCAGCAGTTTCCGGCTGGCGGAGCTATCCTACGAGCAGTACTTC.

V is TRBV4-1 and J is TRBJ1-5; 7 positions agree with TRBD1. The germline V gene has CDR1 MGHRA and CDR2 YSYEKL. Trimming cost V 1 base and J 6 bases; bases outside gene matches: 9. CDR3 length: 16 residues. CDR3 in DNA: TGCGCCAGCAGCCAAGGCCAAGGGGGCAGGGGTCAGCCCCAGCATTTT. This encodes CASSQGQGGRGQPQHF.

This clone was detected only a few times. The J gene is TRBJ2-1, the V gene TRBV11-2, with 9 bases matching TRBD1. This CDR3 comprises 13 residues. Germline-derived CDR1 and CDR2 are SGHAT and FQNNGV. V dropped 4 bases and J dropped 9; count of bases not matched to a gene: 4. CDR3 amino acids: CASSSNRGPEQFF. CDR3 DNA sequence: TGTGCCAGCAGCTCGAACAGGGGGCCTGAGCAGTTCTTC. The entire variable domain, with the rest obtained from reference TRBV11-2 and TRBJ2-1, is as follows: EAGVAQSPRYKIIEKRQSVAFWCNPISGHATLYWYQQILGQGPKLLIQFQNNGVVDDSQLPKDRFSAERLKGVDSTLKIQPAKLEDSAVYLCASSSNRGPEQFFGPGTRLTVL.

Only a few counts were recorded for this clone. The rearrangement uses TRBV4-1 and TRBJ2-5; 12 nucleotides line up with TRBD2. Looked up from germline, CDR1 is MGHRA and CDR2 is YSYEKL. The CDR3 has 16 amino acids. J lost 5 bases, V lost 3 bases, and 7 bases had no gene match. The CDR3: CASSQGGLAGMETQYF. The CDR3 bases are TGCGCCAGCAGCCAGGGCGGACTAGCGGGGATGGAGACCCAGTACTTC.

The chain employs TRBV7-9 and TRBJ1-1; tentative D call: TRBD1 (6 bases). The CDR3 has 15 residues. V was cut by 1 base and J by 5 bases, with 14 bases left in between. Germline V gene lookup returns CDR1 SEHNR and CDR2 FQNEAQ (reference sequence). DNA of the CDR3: TGTGCCAGCAGCTTAGAAACAGGGCCTAGGACTGAAGCTTTCTTT. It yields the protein CASSLETGPRTEAFF.

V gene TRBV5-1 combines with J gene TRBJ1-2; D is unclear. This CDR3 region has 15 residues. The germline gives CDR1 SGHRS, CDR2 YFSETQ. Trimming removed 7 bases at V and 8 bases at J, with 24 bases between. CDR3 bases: TGCGCCAGCGGCCTCAACTTAGGACGGGAGGTCGGCTACACCTTC. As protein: CASGLNLGREVGYTF.

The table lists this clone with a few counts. The DNA of the CDR3 is TGTGCCAGTAGTACGAAACTGGGGGGGTCGGATACGCAGTATTTT. The encoded protein is CASSTKLGGSDTQYF. The chain recombines TRBV19 with TRBJ2-3; 7 nucleotides align to TRBD2. Germline CDR1 reads LNHDA; CDR2 reads SQIVND (reference sequence). The CDR3 covers 15 residues. Germline trimming cut 4 bases from V and 6 bases from J; bases unmatched to any gene: 10.

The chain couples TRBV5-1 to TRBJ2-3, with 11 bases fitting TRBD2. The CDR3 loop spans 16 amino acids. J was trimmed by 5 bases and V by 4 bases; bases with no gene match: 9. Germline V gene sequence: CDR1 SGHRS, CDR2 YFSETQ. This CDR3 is CASSQAGLAGGDTQYF. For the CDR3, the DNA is TGCGCCAGCAGCCAGGCGGGGCTAGCGGGGGGAGATACGCAGTATTTT. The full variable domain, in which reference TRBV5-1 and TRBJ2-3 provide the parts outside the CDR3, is KAGVTQTPRYLIKTRGQQVTLSCSPISGHRSVSWYQQTPGQGLQFLFEYFSETQRNKGNFPGRFSGRQFSNSRSEMNVSTLELGDSALYLCASSQAGLAGGDTQYFGPGTRLTVL.

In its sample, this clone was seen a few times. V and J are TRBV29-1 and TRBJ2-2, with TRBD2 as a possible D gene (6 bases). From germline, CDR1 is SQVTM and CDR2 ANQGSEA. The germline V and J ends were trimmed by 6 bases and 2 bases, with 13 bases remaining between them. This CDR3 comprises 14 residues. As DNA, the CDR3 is TGCAGCGTCCCCTGGGCGGGAAACACCGGGGAGCTGTTTTTT. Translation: CSVPWAGNTGELFF.

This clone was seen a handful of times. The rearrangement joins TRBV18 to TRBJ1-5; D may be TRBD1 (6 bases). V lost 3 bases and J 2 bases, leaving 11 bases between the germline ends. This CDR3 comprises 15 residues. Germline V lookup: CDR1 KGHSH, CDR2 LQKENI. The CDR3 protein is CASSPRGRGNQPQHF. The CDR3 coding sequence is TGTGCCAGCTCACCGCGGGGGCGAGGCAATCAGCCCCAGCATTTT.

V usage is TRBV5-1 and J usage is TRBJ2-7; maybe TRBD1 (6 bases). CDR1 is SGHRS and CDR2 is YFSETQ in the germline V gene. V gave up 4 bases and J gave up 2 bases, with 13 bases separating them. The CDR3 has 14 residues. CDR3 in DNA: TGCGCCAGCAGCGCCAGGGGTGTTGCCTACGAGCAGTACTTC. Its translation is CASSARGVAYEQYF.

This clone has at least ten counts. The CDR3 spells CASSQLAGGTGSTDTQYF. CDR3 DNA: TGCGCCAGCAGCCAACTAGCGGGGGGGACTGGTAGCACAGATACGCAGTATTTT. The chain links TRBV4-1 to TRBJ2-3, with TRBD2 matching 12 bases. V was pared by 2 bases and J by 0 bases, with 6 bases of the junction left unmatched. CDR1 and CDR2 from the germline V gene are MGHRA and YSYEKL. The CDR3 is 18 residues long.

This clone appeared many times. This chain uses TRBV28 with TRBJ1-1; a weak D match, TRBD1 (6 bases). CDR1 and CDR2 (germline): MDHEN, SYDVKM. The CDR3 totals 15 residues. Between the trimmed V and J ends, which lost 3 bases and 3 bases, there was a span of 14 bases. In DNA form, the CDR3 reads TGTGCCAGCAGTTTCCCAGGGGTCGGTTACACTGAAGCTTTCTTT. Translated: CASSFPGVGYTEAFF.

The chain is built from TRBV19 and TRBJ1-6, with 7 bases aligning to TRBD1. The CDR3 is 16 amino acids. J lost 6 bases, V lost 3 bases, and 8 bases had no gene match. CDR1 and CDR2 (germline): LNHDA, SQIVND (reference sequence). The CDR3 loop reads CASSIYGDSPNSPLHF. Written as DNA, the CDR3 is TGTGCCAGTAGTATTTACGGGGACAGCCCTAATTCACCCCTCCACTTT.

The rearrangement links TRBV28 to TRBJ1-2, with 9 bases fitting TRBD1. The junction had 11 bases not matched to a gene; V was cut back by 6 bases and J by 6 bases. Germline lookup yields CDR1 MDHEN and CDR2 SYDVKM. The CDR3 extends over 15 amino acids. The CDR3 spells CASSPGQGSLDGYTF. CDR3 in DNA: TGTGCCAGCAGCCCAGGACAGGGGTCGCTAGATGGCTACACCTTC.

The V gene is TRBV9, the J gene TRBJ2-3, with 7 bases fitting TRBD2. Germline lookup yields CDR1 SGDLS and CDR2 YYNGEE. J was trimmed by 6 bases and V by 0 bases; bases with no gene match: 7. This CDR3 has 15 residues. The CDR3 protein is CASSVGLAAGDTQYF. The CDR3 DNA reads TGTGCCAGCAGCGTAGGTCTAGCGGCGGGGGATACGCAGTATTTT.

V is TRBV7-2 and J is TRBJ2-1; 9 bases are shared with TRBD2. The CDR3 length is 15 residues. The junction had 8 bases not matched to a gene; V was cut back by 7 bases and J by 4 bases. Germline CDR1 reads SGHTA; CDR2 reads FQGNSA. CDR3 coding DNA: TGTGCCAGCATCCTTAGCGGGGGCTTTTACAATGAGCAGTTCTTC. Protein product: CASILSGGFYNEQFF.

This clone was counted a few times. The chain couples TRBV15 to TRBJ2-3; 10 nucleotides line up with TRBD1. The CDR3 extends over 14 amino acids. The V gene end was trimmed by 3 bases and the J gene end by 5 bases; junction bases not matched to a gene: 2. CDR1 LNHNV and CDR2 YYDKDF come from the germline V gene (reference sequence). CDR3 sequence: CATSRTGGEDTQYF. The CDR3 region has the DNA TGTGCCACCAGCAGGACAGGGGGCGAAGATACGCAGTATTTT.

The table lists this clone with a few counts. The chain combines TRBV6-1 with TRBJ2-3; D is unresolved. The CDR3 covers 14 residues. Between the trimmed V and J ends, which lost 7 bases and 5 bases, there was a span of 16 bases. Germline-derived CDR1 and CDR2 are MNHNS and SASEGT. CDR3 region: CASNRVPALDTQYF. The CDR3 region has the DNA TGTGCCAGCAACCGGGTCCCCGCCTTAGATACGCAGTATTTT.

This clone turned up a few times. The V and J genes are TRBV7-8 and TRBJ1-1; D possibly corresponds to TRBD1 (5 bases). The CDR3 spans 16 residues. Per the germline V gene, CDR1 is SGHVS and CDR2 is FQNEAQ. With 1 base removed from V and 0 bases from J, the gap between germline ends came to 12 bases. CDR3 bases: TGTGCCAGCAGCTTAGGGGGGGAGGGAATGAACACTGAAGCTTTCTTT. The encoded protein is CASSLGGEGMNTEAFF.

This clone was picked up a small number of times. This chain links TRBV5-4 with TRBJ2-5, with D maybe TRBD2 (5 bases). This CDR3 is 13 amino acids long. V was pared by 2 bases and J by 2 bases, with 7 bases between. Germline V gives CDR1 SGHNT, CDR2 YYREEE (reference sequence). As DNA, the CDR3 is TGTGCCAGCAGCTTTCCGGGGCAAGAGACCCAGTACTTC. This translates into CASSFPGQETQYF.

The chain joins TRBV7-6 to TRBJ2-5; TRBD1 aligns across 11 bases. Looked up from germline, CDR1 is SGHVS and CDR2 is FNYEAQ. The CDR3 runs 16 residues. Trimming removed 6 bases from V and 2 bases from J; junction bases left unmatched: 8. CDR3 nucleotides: TGTGCCAGCAGAGTCGGACAGGGGGCAACTCAAGAGACCCAGTACTTC. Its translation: CASRVGQGATQETQYF.

The CDR3 spells CASSRDRDYEQYF. The CDR3 DNA is TGTGCCAGTAGCCGGGACAGGGATTACGAGCAGTACTTC. The V gene is TRBV19, the J gene TRBJ2-7, with 9 nucleotides matching TRBD1. The V gene end was trimmed by 6 bases and the J gene end by 4 bases; junction bases not matched to a gene: 4. The CDR3 loop spans 13 amino acids. In germline, CDR1 is LNHDA, CDR2 SQIVND (reference sequence).

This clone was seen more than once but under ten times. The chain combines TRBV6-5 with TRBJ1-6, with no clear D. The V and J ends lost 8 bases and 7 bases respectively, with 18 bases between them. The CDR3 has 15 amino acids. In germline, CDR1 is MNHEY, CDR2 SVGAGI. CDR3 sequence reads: CASRTTAGINSPLHF. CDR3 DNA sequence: TGTGCCAGCCGAACAACGGCGGGGATAAATTCACCCCTCCACTTT.

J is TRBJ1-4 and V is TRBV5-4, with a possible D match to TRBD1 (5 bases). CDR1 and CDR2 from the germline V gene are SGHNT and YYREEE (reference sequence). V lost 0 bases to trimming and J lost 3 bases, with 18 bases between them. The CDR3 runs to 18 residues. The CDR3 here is CASSLGQSWGSANEKLFF. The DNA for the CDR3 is TGTGCCAGCAGCTTGGGACAGTCTTGGGGCTCTGCTAATGAAAAACTGTTTTTT.

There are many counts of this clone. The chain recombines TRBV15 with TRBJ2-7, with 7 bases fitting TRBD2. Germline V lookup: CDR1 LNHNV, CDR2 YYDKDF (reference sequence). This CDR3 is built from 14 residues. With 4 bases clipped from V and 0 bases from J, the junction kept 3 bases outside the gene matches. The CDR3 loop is CATSKRTSSYEQYF. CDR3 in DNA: TGTGCCACCAGCAAGCGGACTAGCTCCTACGAGCAGTACTTC.

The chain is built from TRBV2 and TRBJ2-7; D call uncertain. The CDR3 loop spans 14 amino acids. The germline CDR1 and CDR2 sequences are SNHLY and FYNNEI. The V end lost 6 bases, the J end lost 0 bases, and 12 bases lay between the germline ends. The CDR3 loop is CASSLDRSSYEQYF. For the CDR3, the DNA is TGTGCCAGCAGCCTTGACCGGAGCTCCTACGAGCAGTACTTC.

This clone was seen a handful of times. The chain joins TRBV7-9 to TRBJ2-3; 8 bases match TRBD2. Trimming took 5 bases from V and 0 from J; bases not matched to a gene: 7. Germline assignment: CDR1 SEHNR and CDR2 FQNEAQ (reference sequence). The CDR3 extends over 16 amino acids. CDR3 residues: CASSLSGALSTDTQYF. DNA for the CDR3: TGTGCCAGCAGCCTTAGCGGGGCCCTTAGCACAGATACGCAGTATTTT.

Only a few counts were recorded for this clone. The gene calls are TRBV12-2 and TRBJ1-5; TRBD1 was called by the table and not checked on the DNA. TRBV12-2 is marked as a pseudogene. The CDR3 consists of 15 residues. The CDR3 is CASREAGGGNQPQHF. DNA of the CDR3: TGTGCAAGTCGCGAGGCAGGGGGCGGCAATCAGCCCCAGCATTTT.

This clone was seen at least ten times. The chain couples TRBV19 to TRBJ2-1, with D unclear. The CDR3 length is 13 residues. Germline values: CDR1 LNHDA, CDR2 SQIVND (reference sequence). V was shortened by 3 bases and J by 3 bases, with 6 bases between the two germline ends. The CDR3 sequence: CASSMNFYNEQFF. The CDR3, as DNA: TGTGCCAGTAGTATGAACTTCTACAATGAGCAGTTCTTC.

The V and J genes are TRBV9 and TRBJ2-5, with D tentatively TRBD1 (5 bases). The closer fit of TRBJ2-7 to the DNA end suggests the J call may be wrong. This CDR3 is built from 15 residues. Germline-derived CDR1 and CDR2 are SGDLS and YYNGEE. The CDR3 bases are TGTGCCAGCAGCCCACGAACAGGTTTCTCCTACGAGCAGTACTTC. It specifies CASSPRTGFSYEQYF.